This T cell receptor beta chain comes out of a study of Tregs in tolerant kidney transplant recipients. In germline, CDR1 is ENHRY, CDR2 SYGVKD. CDR3 length equals 15 residues. V was trimmed by 0 bases and J by 5 bases, leaving 12 bases between them. Assay: immunoSEQ multiplex PCR; the TCRdb copy retains only in-frame clones and omits some. The table has approximately 41,000 clones, roughly 95% seen once. As regards this clone: The target antigen is unknown.

The chain couples TRBV10-3 to TRBJ2-3, with D unclear. This receptor was taken from a human donor in good health. Sequencing input: Tregs from blood cultured with allogeneic cells. CDR3 in DNA: TGTGCCATCAGTGAGTCCGGACCATTCGGAGATACGCAGTATTTT. Translation: CAISESGPFGDTQYF.